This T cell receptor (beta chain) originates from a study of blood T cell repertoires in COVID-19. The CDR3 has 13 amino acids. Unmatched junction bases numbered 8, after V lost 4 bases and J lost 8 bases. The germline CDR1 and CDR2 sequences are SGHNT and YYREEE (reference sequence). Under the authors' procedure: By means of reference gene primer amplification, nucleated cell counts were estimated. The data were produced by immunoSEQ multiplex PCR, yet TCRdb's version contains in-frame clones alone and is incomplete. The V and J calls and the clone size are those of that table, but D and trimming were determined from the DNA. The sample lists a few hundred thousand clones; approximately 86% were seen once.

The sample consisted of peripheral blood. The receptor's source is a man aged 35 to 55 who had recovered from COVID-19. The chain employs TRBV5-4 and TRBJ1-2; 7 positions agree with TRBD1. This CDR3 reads CASSGPTGRGYTF. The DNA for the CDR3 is TGTGCCAGCAGCGGACCGACAGGGAGGGGCTACACCTTC.